This TCR beta chain was documented in a study of CXCR3-negative and CXCR3-positive naive CD8 T cells. The authors prepared UMI-labeled TRB cDNA libraries by 5' RACE. Using the 5' RACE reads, TCRdb records one entry per CDR3 protein without DNA. Its listing shows some 41,000 distinct CDR3 sequences. The CDR3 loop spans 16 amino acids. The germline V gene has CDR1 MDHEN and CDR2 SYDVKM. Sample: naive CXCR3- CD8+ T cells from blood. The subset was: CD45RO-CCR7+CD27+CD95- naive CD8+ T cells lacking CXCR3 (TNR3-). The TCR comes from a human donor in good health. Some clones in this sample may be carry-over from other donors' samples. The genes are TRBV28 and TRBJ2-7; TCRdb indicates TRBD1, and absent DNA this call remains unverified. Here the CDR3 reads CASRSIRQGGGDEQYF.